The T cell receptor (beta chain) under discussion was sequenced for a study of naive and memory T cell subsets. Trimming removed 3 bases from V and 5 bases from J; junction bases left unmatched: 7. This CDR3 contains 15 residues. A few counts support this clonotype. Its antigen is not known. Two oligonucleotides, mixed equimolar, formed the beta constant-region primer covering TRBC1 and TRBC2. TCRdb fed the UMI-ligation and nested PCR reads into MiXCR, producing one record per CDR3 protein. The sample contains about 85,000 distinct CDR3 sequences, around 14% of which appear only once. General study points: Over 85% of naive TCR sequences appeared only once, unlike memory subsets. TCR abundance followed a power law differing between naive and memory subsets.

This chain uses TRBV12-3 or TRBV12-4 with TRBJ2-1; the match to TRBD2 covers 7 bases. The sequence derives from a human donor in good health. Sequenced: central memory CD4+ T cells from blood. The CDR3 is CASSFGGGPHNEQFF. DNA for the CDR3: TGTGCCAGCAGTTTCGGGGGAGGGCCCCACAATGAGCAGTTCTTC.